The clone carrying this TCR beta chain has at least ten counts. No antigen is known for it. The V gene lost 4 bases and the J gene lost 4 bases, with 8 bases spanning the gap. CDR3 length equals 12 residues. Germline assignment: CDR1 LGHNA and CDR2 YNFKEQ. Axillary draining lymph nodes of breast cancer patients supplied the node samples. The data originate from a study of breast tumors, draining lymph nodes, adjacent tissues. Overall study findings and caveats: Data only fit, rather than demonstrated, lymph node origin of most tumor T cells. Tumor TCR diversity was below lymph nodes but above nontumor tissue.

TCRdb redid the calling of the multiplex PCR reads with MiXCR, one entry per CDR3 protein. This repertoire shows 75,000 to 100,000 distinct CDR3 sequences, under 25% found once; its top ten account for 2% to 2.5%. Material: axillary lymph node tissue. The TCR originated in a female donor with breast cancer. Some clones in this sample may be carry-over from other donors' samples. The chain employs TRBV4-2 and TRBJ2-7; D is uncertain. DNA for the CDR3: TGTGCCAGCAGCCCCAGTGGGTACGAGCAGTACTTC. This codes for CASSPSGYEQYF.